Following are 4 T cell receptor beta chains from one sample sequenced in a study of blood T cell repertoires in COVID-19. Sequencing used immunoSEQ multiplex PCR; TCRdb keeps in-frame clones, though not all of them. The table lists over 50,000 clones, around 90% of them singletons. Specimen: peripheral blood. Source of these receptors: a man aged 45-65 years with active COVID-19.

V gene TRBV6-4 combines with J gene TRBJ1-1, with 9 bases that match TRBD1. The germline CDR1 and CDR2 sequences are MRHNA and SNTAGT. CDR3 length equals 13 residues. The V segment lost 4 bases and the J segment 13 bases; nucleotides outside the gene matches: 10. CDR3 in amino acids: CASSGSGTGIFFF. CDR3 DNA sequence: TGTGCCAGCAGTGGCTCCGGGACAGGGATCTTTTTCTTT.

This clone was observed once. The V gene is TRBV11-2, the J gene TRBJ2-3; D is uncertain. This CDR3 spans 14 amino acids. Germline-derived CDR1 and CDR2 are SGHAT and FQNNGV. The ends were cut back, 3 bases at V and 1 base at J, with 8 bases in the middle. This CDR3 reads CASSFDRGTDTQYF. DNA of the CDR3: TGTGCCAGCAGCTTCGATCGAGGCACAGATACGCAGTATTTT.

This chain joins TRBV7-9 and TRBJ1-1; 9 positions agree with TRBD1. With 7 bases clipped from V and 0 bases from J, the junction kept 9 bases outside the gene matches. Looked up from germline, CDR1 is SEHNR and CDR2 is FQNEAQ (reference sequence). The CDR3 totals 16 residues. The CDR3 bases are TGTGCCAGCAACGGGCAGACAGGGGGTCTGAACACTGAAGCTTTCTTT. Translated: CASNGQTGGLNTEAFF.

This CDR3 is CASSPRRDRTPYEQYF. In DNA form, the CDR3 reads TGTGCCAGTAGCCCTAGACGGGACAGGACCCCCTACGAGCAGTACTTC. The genes are TRBV19 and TRBJ2-7; 8 nucleotides line up with TRBD1. The CDR3 is 16 residues long. Per the germline V gene, CDR1 is LNHDA and CDR2 is SQIVND (reference sequence). The V segment lost 6 bases and the J segment 2 bases; nucleotides outside the gene matches: 12.